Listed below are T cell receptor beta chains from one sample, sequenced in a study of cytomegalovirus exposure and HLA in healthy donors. Sequenced by immunoSEQ multiplex PCR; TCRdb stores in-frame clones only, minus some. The sample has 100,000 to 150,000 clones, 73% seen once. Sequencing was done on a sample of PBMCs. The receptors stem from a man aged 60 to 69 in good health and CMV-seropositive. The CDR3 runs from the conserved cysteine through the conserved F or W. D genes are given only for firm matches. Rows give clone size only sometimes, using once, few, many, or a class for an expanded clone.

abundance: .
d_gene: .
v_gene: TRBV9
j_gene: TRBJ1-1
CDR3aa: CASSVEAPEQPGTEAFF
CDR3nt: TGTGCCAGCAGCGTAGAAGCTCCGGAACAACCGGGGACTGAAGCTTTCTTT

abundance: .
d_gene: .
v_gene: TRBV19
j_gene: TRBJ2-7
CDR3aa: CASSKTEVGYEQYF
CDR3nt: TGTGCCAGTAGTAAGACAGAAGTGGGATACGAGCAGTACTTC

abundance: .
d_gene: .
v_gene: TRBV19
j_gene: TRBJ1-2
CDR3aa: CASSHPMRFGYTF
CDR3nt: TGTGCCAGTAGTCACCCCATGAGGTTTGGCTACACCTTC

abundance: .
d_gene: .
v_gene: TRBV5-1
j_gene: TRBJ1-5
CDR3aa: CASSLDGFNQPQHF
CDR3nt: TGCGCCAGCAGCTTGGACGGTTTCAATCAGCCCCAGCATTTT

abundance: .
d_gene: .
v_gene: TRBV15
j_gene: TRBJ1-1
CDR3aa: CATSRVGGTEAFF
CDR3nt: TGTGCCACCAGCAGAGTGGGGGGGACTGAAGCTTTCTTT

abundance: .
d_gene: TRBD2
v_gene: TRBV5-1
j_gene: TRBJ2-7
CDR3aa: CASRRSGPTYEQYF
CDR3nt: TGCGCCAGCAGACGTAGCGGGCCCACCTACGAGCAGTACTTC

abundance: .
d_gene: .
v_gene: TRBV5-5
j_gene: TRBJ2-7
CDR3aa: CASSLVIMGFPGEQYF
CDR3nt: TGTGCCAGCAGCTTGGTAATCATGGGTTTTCCCGGGGAGCAGTACTTC

abundance: .
d_gene: .
v_gene: TRBV27
j_gene: TRBJ2-7
CDR3aa: CASSYGGDSYEQYF
CDR3nt: TGTGCCAGCAGTTACGGGGGAGACTCCTACGAGCAGTACTTC

abundance: .
d_gene: TRBD1
v_gene: TRBV5-1
j_gene: TRBJ1-1
CDR3aa: CASSRDRGLDDTEAFF
CDR3nt: TGCGCCAGCTCCCGGGACAGGGGACTCGACGACACTGAAGCTTTCTTT

abundance: .
d_gene: TRBD2
v_gene: TRBV9
j_gene: TRBJ2-5
CDR3aa: CASSVESSGGPQYF
CDR3nt: TGTGCCAGCAGCGTAGAAAGTAGCGGGGGCCCCCAGTACTTC

abundance: .
d_gene: TRBD1
v_gene: TRBV27
j_gene: TRBJ1-2
CDR3aa: CASSTGTGAYGYTF
CDR3nt: TGTGCCAGCAGTACCGGGACAGGCGCCTATGGCTACACCTTC

abundance: .
d_gene: TRBD2
v_gene: TRBV5-1
j_gene: TRBJ2-2
CDR3aa: CASSLKLAGGNTGELFF
CDR3nt: TGCGCCAGCAGCTTGAAGCTAGCGGGGGGAAACACCGGGGAGCTGTTTTTT

abundance: .
d_gene: TRBD1
v_gene: TRBV13
j_gene: TRBJ1-4
CDR3aa: CASSLDRGNEKLFF
CDR3nt: TGTGCCAGCAGCTTGGACAGGGGTAATGAAAAACTGTTTTTT

abundance: few
d_gene: TRBD1
v_gene: TRBV9
j_gene: TRBJ1-2
CDR3aa: CASSRGGRDSGYTF
CDR3nt: TGTGCCAGCTCTCGAGGGGGTCGGGACAGTGGCTACACCTTC

abundance: .
d_gene: TRBD1
v_gene: TRBV14
j_gene: TRBJ2-1
CDR3aa: CASSQEDRGNIYNEQFF
CDR3nt: TGTGCCAGCAGCCAAGAGGACAGGGGGAATATTTACAATGAGCAGTTCTTC

abundance: once
d_gene: TRBD2
v_gene: TRBV4-2
j_gene: TRBJ2-1
CDR3aa: CASSQDLAGGREQFF
CDR3nt: TGTGCCAGCAGCCAGGACCTAGCGGGGGGACGTGAGCAGTTCTTC

abundance: once
d_gene: .
v_gene: TRBV6-5
j_gene: TRBJ2-4
CDR3aa: CASRRDSLTYF
CDR3nt: TGTGCCAGCAGGAGAGACAGCCTCACGTACTTC

abundance: .
d_gene: .
v_gene: TRBV4-1
j_gene: TRBJ1-1
CDR3aa: CASNQGETGWNTEAFF
CDR3nt: TGCGCCAGCAACCAAGGGGAGACCGGATGGAACACTGAAGCTTTCTTT

abundance: once
d_gene: .
v_gene: TRBV5-1
j_gene: TRBJ1-1
CDR3aa: CASSALLEGNSEAFF
CDR3nt: TGCGCCAGCAGCGCTCTTCTAGAGGGCAACTCTGAAGCTTTCTTT

abundance: .
d_gene: .
v_gene: TRBV7-7
j_gene: TRBJ1-1
CDR3aa: CASNKYRINTEAFF
CDR3nt: TGTGCTAGCAACAAGTACAGGATTAACACTGAAGCTTTCTTT

abundance: .
d_gene: .
v_gene: TRBV6-1
j_gene: TRBJ1-5
CDR3aa: CASSGPGHSNQPQHF
CDR3nt: TGTGCCAGCAGTGGACCGGGACATAGCAATCAGCCCCAGCATTTT

abundance: .
d_gene: .
v_gene: TRBV2
j_gene: TRBJ1-5
CDR3aa: CASGLGGAGQPQHF
CDR3nt: TGTGCCAGCGGCTTGGGAGGGGCCGGTCAGCCCCAGCATTTT

abundance: once
d_gene: .
v_gene: TRBV2
j_gene: TRBJ1-1
CDR3aa: CASSDRQGNTEAFF
CDR3nt: TGTGCCAGCAGTGACAGGCAGGGGAACACTGAAGCTTTCTTT

abundance: .
d_gene: .
v_gene: TRBV6-6
j_gene: TRBJ2-3
CDR3aa: CASSAEDTQYF
CDR3nt: TGTGCCAGCTCCGCGGAAGATACGCAGTATTTT

abundance: .
d_gene: .
v_gene: TRBV6-1
j_gene: TRBJ1-3
CDR3aa: CASSDPGSKNTIYF
CDR3nt: TGTGCCAGCAGTGACCCAGGGTCTAAAAACACCATATATTTT

abundance: few
d_gene: TRBD1
v_gene: TRBV5-1
j_gene: TRBJ2-3
CDR3aa: CASSFTGGSEYF
CDR3nt: TGCGCCAGCAGCTTTACAGGGGGAAGTGAATATTTT

abundance: few
d_gene: .
v_gene: TRBV4-1
j_gene: TRBJ1-2
CDR3aa: CASGIQGGDGYTF
CDR3nt: TGCGCCAGCGGAATACAGGGAGGGGATGGCTACACCTTC

abundance: .
d_gene: TRBD2
v_gene: TRBV5-1
j_gene: TRBJ2-7
CDR3aa: CASSLTSGGAGEQYF
CDR3nt: TGCGCCAGCAGCTTGACTAGCGGGGGGGCTGGAGAGCAGTACTTC

abundance: .
d_gene: .
v_gene: TRBV7-6
j_gene: TRBJ2-1
CDR3aa: CASSLVAGPRNEQFF
CDR3nt: TGTGCCAGCAGCTTAGTAGCAGGGCCGAGAAATGAGCAGTTCTTC

abundance: .
d_gene: TRBD2
v_gene: TRBV5-1
j_gene: TRBJ2-5
CDR3aa: CASSLVYGGAGETQYF
CDR3nt: TGCGCCAGCAGCTTAGTATACGGGGGGGCCGGTGAGACCCAGTACTTC

abundance: .
d_gene: .
v_gene: TRBV13
j_gene: TRBJ1-4
CDR3aa: CASSLKTFRATNEKLFF
CDR3nt: TGTGCCAGCAGCCTCAAGACTTTCAGGGCAACTAATGAAAAACTGTTTTTT

abundance: .
d_gene: TRBD1
v_gene: TRBV6-4
j_gene: TRBJ2-7
CDR3aa: CASSDPGTGGKYEQYF
CDR3nt: TGTGCCAGCAGTGATCCCGGGACAGGCGGGAAATACGAGCAGTACTTC

abundance: .
d_gene: TRBD2
v_gene: TRBV14
j_gene: TRBJ2-5
CDR3aa: CASSPWTSGGETQYF
CDR3nt: TGTGCCAGCAGCCCGTGGACTAGCGGGGGAGAGACCCAGTACTTC

abundance: .
d_gene: .
v_gene: TRBV6-4
j_gene: TRBJ1-1
CDR3aa: CASSDEVNTEAFF
CDR3nt: TGTGCCAGCAGTGACGAGGTGAACACTGAAGCTTTCTTT

abundance: once
d_gene: .
v_gene: TRBV7-9
j_gene: TRBJ1-6
CDR3aa: CASTAAGGLDSPLHF
CDR3nt: TGTGCCAGCACCGCCGCCGGGGGGCTGGATTCACCCCTCCACTTT

abundance: .
d_gene: TRBD1
v_gene: TRBV2
j_gene: TRBJ2-1
CDR3aa: CAITTGSSSYNEQFF
CDR3nt: TGTGCCATTACGACAGGGTCGAGCTCCTACAATGAGCAGTTCTTC

abundance: .
d_gene: TRBD1
v_gene: TRBV10-1
j_gene: TRBJ1-5
CDR3aa: CASSEQGTQPQHF
CDR3nt: TGCGCCAGCAGCGAACAGGGGACTCAGCCCCAGCATTTT

abundance: .
d_gene: .
v_gene: TRBV27
j_gene: TRBJ2-1
CDR3aa: CASSSAPGLLIF
CDR3nt: TGTGCCAGCAGTTCGGCCCCGGGACTGTTGATCTTC

abundance: .
d_gene: TRBD1
v_gene: TRBV5-1
j_gene: TRBJ2-3
CDR3aa: CASFGQGVEYF
CDR3nt: TGCGCCAGCTTTGGACAGGGGGTTGAGTATTTT

abundance: .
d_gene: .
v_gene: TRBV29-1
j_gene: TRBJ2-5
CDR3aa: CSVYAGQETQYF
CDR3nt: TGCAGCGTGTACGCGGGCCAAGAGACCCAGTACTTC